Each of the 22 T cell receptor beta chains below was sequenced from the same sample in a study of follicular helper T cells after annual influenza vaccination. Time point specified: 2015-2016 season, pre-vaccination. Clones were sequenced by immunoSEQ multiplex PCR, and TCRdb holds only the in-frame ones, with some missing. The sample has 700 or so clones, about 81% seen once; the top ten hold less than 5%. The sequencing here drew on CXCR5+ CD38+ circulating T follicular helper cells from blood, taken on the day of influenza vaccination. This sample's subset: circulating Tfh, non-naive CD4+CXCR5+PD-1+ (ICOS+CD38+ or ICOS-CD38-). All receptors come from an adult who received the influenza vaccine.

V usage is TRBV11-2 and J usage is TRBJ2-2; 11 nucleotides line up with TRBD2. This CDR3 comprises 16 residues. V lost 5 bases and J lost 1; bases outside the gene matches: 3. The V gene's germline CDR1 is SGHAT and CDR2 FQNNGV. CDR3 nucleotides: TGTGCCAGCAGCCTCGGACTAGCGGGGAACACCGGGGAGCTGTTTTTT. Protein product: CASSLGLAGNTGELFF. The full variable domain, rest sourced from reference TRBV11-2 and TRBJ2-2, is EAGVAQSPRYKIIEKRQSVAFWCNPISGHATLYWYQQILGQGPKLLIQFQNNGVVDDSQLPKDRFSAERLKGVDSTLKIQPAKLEDSAVYLCASSLGLAGNTGELFFGEGSRLTVL.

V and J are TRBV18 and TRBJ1-5; D is possibly TRBD1 (5 bases). The CDR3 runs 16 residues. Germline V CDR1 and CDR2: KGHSH, LQKENI. V lost 2 bases, J lost 2 bases, and 13 bases lay in between. In DNA form, the CDR3 reads TGTGCCAGCTCACCAGGTCAAGGGGTTGGCAATCAGCCCCAGCATTTT. It yields the protein CASSPGQGVGNQPQHF.

The chain uses TRBV10-3 and TRBJ1-1; perhaps TRBD1 as D (6 bases). The V gene's germline CDR1 is ENHRY and CDR2 SYGVKD. V lost 5 bases, J lost 3 bases, and 10 bases lay in between. CDR3 size: 13 residues. CDR3 sequence: CAISLRTDTEAFF. The CDR3 DNA follows: TGTGCCATCAGTCTACGGACAGACACTGAAGCTTTCTTT.

The rearrangement uses TRBV7-2 and TRBJ1-5, with a weak D call TRBD1 (5 bases). Per germline, CDR1 SGHTA and CDR2 FQGNSA. The CDR3 loop spans 14 amino acids. The V gene lost 5 bases and the J gene lost 3 bases, with 11 bases spanning the gap. CDR3 region: CASSSLGPNQPQHF. Here the CDR3 DNA reads TGTGCCAGCAGCAGCCTGGGGCCCAATCAGCCCCAGCATTTT.

Comment on this clone: The sample holds other DNA sequences that translate to the same CDR3. J is TRBJ2-1 and V is TRBV5-1; 8 positions match TRBD2. This CDR3 has 15 amino acids. Germline CDR1 is SGHRS and CDR2 is YFSETQ. The V and J ends lost 5 bases and 10 bases, in that order; junction bases with no gene match: 14. The CDR3 nucleotides read TGCGCCAGCAGAGGGTCGGGGGGGGCCGCTGGAGAGCAGTTCTTC. Translation: CASRGSGGAAGEQFF.

This chain links TRBV5-4 with TRBJ1-2; the match to TRBD1 covers 8 bases. With V trimmed by 5 bases and J by 3 bases, 6 bases remained unmatched. Germline CDR1 reads SGHNT; CDR2 reads YYREEE (reference sequence). This CDR3 contains 14 residues. CDR3 coding DNA: TGTGCCAGCAGTCCAGGGGGACAGGACTATGGCTACACCTTC. Translated: CASSPGGQDYGYTF.

V usage is TRBV15 and J usage is TRBJ1-3; no definite D call. This CDR3 has 14 residues. V lost 3 bases, J lost 0 bases, and 6 bases lay in between. Per the germline V gene, CDR1 is LNHNV and CDR2 is YYDKDF (reference sequence). The CDR3 spells CATSRPSSGNTIYF. CDR3 bases: TGTGCCACCAGCAGGCCGTCCTCTGGAAACACCATATATTTT.

The chain carries TRBV2 and TRBJ2-3; the D gene is possibly TRBD2 (6 bases). The V end lost 8 bases, the J end lost 5 bases, and 11 bases lay between the germline ends. This CDR3 is built from 12 residues. Germline CDR1 SNHLY, CDR2 FYNNEI. The CDR3: CASGYGGDTQYF. In DNA form, the CDR3 reads TGTGCCAGCGGCTACGGGGGAGATACGCAGTATTTT. Full variable domain (outside the CDR3, taken from reference TRBV2 and TRBJ2-3): EPEVTQTPSHQVTQMGQEVILRCVPISNHLYFYWYRQILGQKVEFLVSFYNNEISEKSEIFDDQFSVERPDGSNFTLKIRSTKLEDSAMYFCASGYGGDTQYFGPGTRLTVL.

A word on this clone: Other DNA sequences in this specimen translate into the identical CDR3. The J gene is TRBJ1-2, the V gene TRBV6-6; D is ambiguous. Germline V gene sequence: CDR1 MNHNY, CDR2 SVGAGI (reference sequence). The CDR3 covers 14 residues. The germline V and J ends were trimmed by 6 bases and 3 bases, with 14 bases remaining between them. The CDR3 region has the DNA TGTGCCAGCAGCCCCCCTGGATCCCACTATGGCTACACCTTC. As protein: CASSPPGSHYGYTF.

This chain joins TRBV19 and TRBJ1-5, with D uncertain. CDR3 length: 16 amino acids. CDR1 is LNHDA, CDR2 SQIVND, per germline (reference sequence). V was trimmed by 10 bases and J by 0 bases, leaving 19 bases between them. Written as DNA, the CDR3 is TGTGCCACCCAGCTTGCCGGGTTTAATAGCAATCAGCCCCAGCATTTT. It encodes CATQLAGFNSNQPQHF.

V and J are TRBV4-3 and TRBJ1-2; D gene unclear. In germline, CDR1 is LGHNA, CDR2 YSLEER. V was trimmed by 2 bases and J by 4 bases, leaving 8 bases between them. The CDR3 spans 13 residues. The CDR3 nucleotides are TGCGCCAGCAGCCAAATCGGAGTCTATGGCTACACCTTC. Its protein is CASSQIGVYGYTF.

This chain uses TRBV10-3 with TRBJ2-1; perhaps TRBD2 as D (6 bases). Trimming removed 6 bases at V and 3 bases at J, with 15 bases between. Germline CDR1 is ENHRY and CDR2 is SYGVKD. The CDR3 consists of 15 residues. The CDR3 here is CAIRGRSGNYNEQFF. CDR3 coding DNA: TGTGCCATCAGGGGTCGTAGCGGAAACTACAATGAGCAGTTCTTC.

This clone has only one observation. The gene calls are TRBV9 and TRBJ2-2; 10 bases agree with TRBD2. This CDR3 spans 16 amino acids. V shed 2 bases, J shed 5 bases, and the junction held 6 bases outside the gene matches. Germline values: CDR1 SGDLS, CDR2 YYNGEE. CDR3 coding DNA: TGTGCCAGCAGCGTCCAAGCGGGGGGGCCGACCGGGGAGCTGTTTTTT. Translation: CASSVQAGGPTGELFF. The whole variable domain, filled in from reference TRBV9 and TRBJ2-2, reads DSGVTQTPKHLITATGQRVTLRCSPRSGDLSVYWYQQSLDQGLQFLIQYYNGEERAKGNILERFSAQQFPDLHSELNLSSLELGDSALYFCASSVQAGGPTGELFFGEGSRLTVL.

This chain joins TRBV7-3 and TRBJ2-7; TRBD1 agrees at 12 bases. CDR3 length equals 13 residues. From germline, CDR1 is SGHTA and CDR2 FQGTGA. J was trimmed by 5 bases and V by 5 bases; bases with no gene match: 1. The CDR3, as DNA: TGTGCCAGCAGCCGGGACAGGGGGCACGAGCAGTACTTC. It specifies CASSRDRGHEQYF.

The chain has TRBV5-1 and TRBJ2-6; 7 nucleotides match TRBD2. The germline gives CDR1 SGHRS, CDR2 YFSETQ. CDR3 length equals 15 residues. With V trimmed by 6 bases and J by 2 bases, 5 bases remained unmatched. Here the CDR3 DNA reads TGCGCCAGCACGTCGAGCGGGGCTGGGGCCAACGTCCTGACTTTC. Translated, it gives CASTSSGAGANVLTF.

This clone came up a few times. This chain links TRBV2 with TRBJ1-1; maybe TRBD1 (6 bases). CDR3 length equals 13 residues. Germline CDR1 SNHLY, CDR2 FYNNEI. V dropped 10 bases and J dropped 3 bases, with 15 bases sitting between them. CDR3 sequence (DNA): TGTGCCACGAGACAGGCTGAGGACACTGAAGCTTTCTTT. This translates into CATRQAEDTEAFF.

The chain uses TRBV7-2 and TRBJ2-4; 8 positions match TRBD1. The length of the CDR3 is 16 residues. CDR1 SGHTA and CDR2 FQGNSA come from the germline V gene. V shed 3 bases and J 9 bases; nucleotides not matched to a gene: 13. The DNA of the CDR3 is TGTGCCAGCAGCTTTTCCGGGACAGGCGGATTCGCCATTCAGTACTTC. Its translation: CASSFSGTGGFAIQYF.

This clone was recorded a few times. The CDR3 bases are TGTGCCAGCAGTTACGCTAGCGGGGTTTACGAGCAGTACTTC. Translated: CASSYASGVYEQYF. The rearrangement joins TRBV6-5 to TRBJ2-7, with 9 nucleotides matching TRBD2. This CDR3 region has 14 residues. Germline V lookup: CDR1 MNHEY, CDR2 SVGAGI. V lost 2 bases to trimming and J lost 4 bases; unmatched junction nucleotides: 3.

The chain employs TRBV7-8 and TRBJ1-2, with D perhaps TRBD1 (5 bases). Between the trimmed V and J ends, which lost 1 base and 7 bases, there was a span of 13 bases. This CDR3 comprises 14 residues. Germline CDR1 and CDR2: SGHVS and FQNEAQ. CDR3 in amino acids: CASSLGGTTGGYTF. Written as DNA, the CDR3 is TGTGCCAGCAGCTTAGGTGGGACGACCGGTGGCTACACCTTC.

The chain employs TRBV6-1 and TRBJ2-1; 8 positions agree with TRBD2. CDR1 is MNHNS and CDR2 is SASEGT in the germline V gene. The length of the CDR3 is 15 residues. With 8 bases clipped from V and 6 bases from J, the junction kept 12 bases outside the gene matches. For the CDR3, the DNA is TGTGCCAGCTGCCCTGGGGCTAGCGGGTTCAATGAGCAGTTCTTC. Amino acid sequence: CASCPGASGFNEQFF.

J is TRBJ2-1 and V is TRBV4-2; D is unclear. The V end was cut by 3 bases, the J end by 8 bases, with 5 bases between. CDR3 length: 11 residues. Germline V gene lookup returns CDR1 LGHNA and CDR2 YNFKEQ. Written as DNA, the CDR3 is TGTGCCAGCAGCCACCGGGATGAGCAGTTCTTC. It translates to CASSHRDEQFF.

The chain recombines TRBV5-4 with TRBJ1-2; no firm D call. Germline loops: CDR1 SGHNT, CDR2 YYREEE (reference sequence). This CDR3 comprises 14 residues. The V gene lost 1 base and the J gene lost 2 bases, with 9 bases spanning the gap. DNA for the CDR3: TGTGCCAGCAGCTTGAAGGGAGCCAACTATGGCTACACCTTC. This encodes CASSLKGANYGYTF.